The rows below give T cell receptor beta chains drawn from one sample of a study of blood T cells in healthy people across ages. From the 5' RACE reads, TCRdb called clonotypes with MiXCR, one entry per CDR3 protein. Here the sample spans approximately 1,100,000 distinct CDR3 sequences, less than 50% being singletons. The sequenced material came from blood. The receptors were gathered from a woman aged 55-75 years in good health. Each CDR3 is given with its conserved first and last residue. The D gene is left open where the match is weak. Some rows mark clone size as missing; the rest say once, few, many or name a class of expanded clone.

CASSRDYGTDTQYF	TGTGCCAGCAGCCGGGACTACGGCACAGATACGCAGTATTTT	TRBJ2-3	TRBV7-3	many	TRBD2
CASTRGLGFNEQFF	TGTGCCAGCACCAGGGGGCTAGGTTTCAATGAGCAGTTCTTC	TRBJ2-1	TRBV27	NA	TRBD1
CASSVSGRRYERYF	TGTGCCAGCAGCGTTAGCGGGAGAAGATACGAGCGGTACTTC	TRBJ2-5	TRBV5-5	NA	TRBD2
CATTGTSGRVDEQFF	TGTGCCACCACCGGGACTAGCGGGAGAGTTGATGAGCAGTTCTTC	TRBJ2-1	TRBV7-9	NA	TRBD2
CASSYSKTANYGYTF	TGTGCCAGCAGTTACTCCAAGACAGCTAACTATGGCTACACCTTC	TRBJ1-2	TRBV6-5	NA	NA
CASSLRGQSVYEQYF	TGTGCCAGCAGTTTGAGGGGACAGTCTGTATACGAGCAGTACTTC	TRBJ2-7	TRBV27	once	TRBD1
CSARDMSGRGSGTQYF	TGCAGTGCTAGAGATATGAGCGGGAGGGGTTCAGGGACCCAGTACTTC	TRBJ2-5	TRBV20-1	NA	TRBD2
CASSLGGRGASYEQYF	TGTGCCAGCAGCTTAGGGGGCAGGGGGGCCTCCTACGAGCAGTACTTC	TRBJ2-7	TRBV7-6	NA	NA
CASTPDGTREGEQFF	TGTGCCAGCACCCCTGATGGGACACGGGAGGGTGAGCAGTTCTTC	TRBJ2-1	TRBV7-8	NA	TRBD2
CASSPTWGKNIQYF	TGTGCCAGCAGCCCGACATGGGGCAAAAACATTCAGTACTTC	TRBJ2-4	TRBV7-9	NA	NA
CASRDQMAEQFF	TGTGCCAGTAGGGACCAAATGGCTGAGCAGTTCTTC	TRBJ2-1	TRBV27	NA	NA
CASSSDRASNQPQHF	TGTGCCAGCAGTTCAGACAGGGCTAGCAATCAGCCCCAGCATTTT	TRBJ1-5	TRBV28	NA	TRBD1
CVSSRRGSNEKLFF	TGTGTCAGCAGCCGGCGGGGATCCAATGAAAAACTGTTTTTT	TRBJ1-4	TRBV7-9	NA	NA
CVSSSPDRDIYGEQFF	TGTGTCAGCAGCTCCCCGGACAGAGATATTTATGGGGAGCAGTTCTTC	TRBJ2-1	TRBV7-9	once	NA
CSARDRSSMILISTDTQYF	TGTAGTGCTAGAGATCGGAGCAGCATGATACTCATTAGCACAGATACGCAGTATTTT	TRBJ2-3	TRBV20-1	NA	NA
CASSPGPTGAYF	TGTGCCAGCAGTCCAGGCCCGACGGGGGCGTATTTT	TRBJ2-3	TRBV11-2	few	NA
CAISEVGDNEQFF	TGTGCCATCAGTGAGGTGGGAGACAATGAGCAGTTCTTC	TRBJ2-1	TRBV10-3	NA	NA
CASSPRGPPYNEQFF	TGTGCCAGCAGCCCCCGGGGCCCTCCATACAATGAGCAGTTCTTC	TRBJ2-1	TRBV7-3	NA	NA
CSVALAVHEQYF	TGCAGCGTCGCACTAGCGGTACATGAGCAGTACTTC	TRBJ2-7	TRBV29-1	NA	TRBD2
CATTQGTQETQYF	TGTGCCACCACCCAGGGCACTCAAGAGACCCAGTACTTC	TRBJ2-5	TRBV15	few	NA
CASSVVGGVEQFF	TGTGCCAGCAGCGTAGTAGGTGGGGTGGAACAGTTCTTC	TRBJ2-1	TRBV9	few	NA
CASSVRRLQFF	TGTGCCAGCAGCGTAAGGCGACTCCAGTTCTTC	TRBJ2-1	TRBV9	NA	NA
CSARTSGVETQYF	TGCAGTGCTAGGACTAGCGGGGTGGAGACCCAGTACTTC	TRBJ2-5	TRBV20-1	few	TRBD2
CASSRRDVTGELFF	TGTGCCAGCAGTCGGAGGGACGTCACCGGGGAGCTGTTTTTT	TRBJ2-2	TRBV28	NA	NA
CASTPGLYTYNEQFF	TGTGCCAGCACCCCTGGGCTTTACACCTACAATGAGCAGTTCTTC	TRBJ2-1	TRBV12-3/TRBV12-4	NA	NA
CATSRGQAQETQYF	TGTGCCACCAGCAGAGGACAGGCCCAAGAGACCCAGTACTTC	TRBJ2-5	TRBV15	NA	NA
CSVAPPVRIYNEQFF	TGCAGCGTCGCCCCTCCTGTTCGAATTTACAATGAGCAGTTCTTC	TRBJ2-1	TRBV29-1	NA	NA
CASSIAGGVNNEQFF	TGTGCCAGCAGTATCGCGGGGGGTGTCAACAATGAGCAGTTCTTC	TRBJ2-1	TRBV27	NA	TRBD2
CSAGPAEAYNEQFF	TGCAGTGCTGGCCCAGCGGAGGCCTACAATGAGCAGTTCTTC	TRBJ2-1	TRBV20-1	NA	NA
CASSPQAAMNTEAFF	TGTGCCAGCAGCCCCCAAGCGGCGATGAACACTGAAGCTTTCTTT	TRBJ1-1	TRBV12-3/TRBV12-4	NA	NA
CASSSRTSGRYYEQYF	TGTGCCAGCAGTTCCCGGACTAGCGGGAGGTATTACGAGCAGTACTTC	TRBJ2-7	TRBV28	NA	TRBD2
CASSLGGRYSEQFF	TGTGCCAGCAGCTTAGGCGGACGCTACAGTGAGCAGTTCTTC	TRBJ2-1	TRBV7-9	few	NA
CASSQDPGQPNQPQHF	TGTGCCAGCAGCCAAGATCCCGGACAGCCTAATCAGCCCCAGCATTTT	TRBJ1-5	TRBV3-1	few	NA
CSVEDTRAGEQYF	TGCAGCGTTGAAGATACGAGGGCCGGGGAGCAGTACTTC	TRBJ2-7	TRBV29-1	NA	NA
CSALAGGRDEQYF	TGCAGTGCTTTAGCGGGAGGGCGAGACGAGCAGTACTTC	TRBJ2-7	TRBV20-1	few	TRBD2
CASSSPPGPGRNEQFF	TGTGCCAGCAGTTCCCCACCGGGACCGGGACGCAATGAGCAGTTCTTC	TRBJ2-1	TRBV6-2/TRBV6-3	NA	NA
CASSLSGTSVYNEQFF	TGTGCCAGCTCACTTTCCGGGACTAGCGTTTACAATGAGCAGTTCTTC	TRBJ2-1	TRBV18	NA	TRBD2